This T cell receptor beta chain was identified during a study of blood T cells in healthy people across ages. The overall study: Researchers report that template switching captured about one barcoded beta molecule per two T cells.

This clonotype came up a few times. It was with a sample-barcoded 5' primer and a J-beta primer mix that a second PCR of roughly 7 to 12 cycles was run. Using its own MiXCR run on the 5' RACE reads, TCRdb lists one record per CDR3 protein. The profile covers 700,000 or so distinct CDR3 sequences, with roughly 41% appearing a single time and around 30% taken by the ten largest. Germline V gene sequence: CDR1 KGHDR, CDR2 SFDVKD. Trimming shortened V by 0 bases and J by 5 bases, and 10 bases separated the two germline ends. This CDR3 is 15 amino acids long. The rearrangement joins TRBV24-1 to TRBJ2-1; D tentatively reads TRBD1 or TRBD2 (5 bases each). The sample comprised blood. The sequence was collected from a man older than 75 in good health. The CDR3, as DNA: TGTGCCACCAGTGATTTGGGGACCCCCAACAATGAGCAGTTCTTC. This translates into CATSDLGTPNNEQFF.